These 21 T cell receptor beta chains were sequenced from one sample in a study of shared clonotypes between healthy human individuals. TCRdb's copy holds only in-frame clones and misses some; the assay was immunoSEQ multiplex PCR. The table has 2 million to 2.5 million clones, 93% seen once. The sample comprised naive CD4+ T cells from PBMCs. Stated subset: CD45RA+ positively selected. These receptors were taken from a man younger than 30 in good health. Some clones in this sample may be carry-over from other donors' samples.

As for this clone: The sample has other DNA sequences that encode this CDR3 too. The V gene is TRBV28, the J gene TRBJ1-3, with D perhaps TRBD1 (5 bases). Trimming cost V 3 bases and J 0 bases, with 6 bases left between them. The germline V gene has CDR1 MDHEN and CDR2 SYDVKM. This CDR3 has 14 amino acids. The CDR3, as DNA: TGTGCCAGCAGTTTGGGGGGCTCTGGAAACACCATATATTTT. Protein: CASSLGGSGNTIYF.

The rearrangement links TRBV28 to TRBJ2-6; D may be TRBD1 (5 bases). This CDR3 spans 18 amino acids. Looked up from germline, CDR1 is MDHEN and CDR2 is SYDVKM. With 8 bases removed from V and 2 bases from J, the gap between germline ends came to 22 bases. The CDR3 coding sequence is TGTGCCAGCCACCTCTCAGGGCATTACCGCCCTGGGGCCAACGTCCTGACTTTC. Translating gives CASHLSGHYRPGANVLTF. Full variable domain (outside the CDR3, taken from reference TRBV28 and TRBJ2-6): DVKVTQSSRYLVKRTGEKVFLECVQDMDHENMFWYRQDPGLGLRLIYFSYDVKMKEKGDIPEGYSVSREKKERFSLILESASTNQTSMYLCASHLSGHYRPGANVLTFGAGSRLTVL.

This clone appeared a single time. The chain carries TRBV27 and TRBJ2-3; 14 bases line up with TRBD2. J was trimmed by 2 bases and V by 6 bases; bases with no gene match: 10. The CDR3 has 18 residues. CDR1 is MNHEY and CDR2 is SMNVEV in the germline V gene (reference sequence). DNA for the CDR3: TGTGCCAGCAGATTAGGACTAGCGGGAGGACCTCTCACAGATACGCAGTATTTT. Its protein product is CASRLGLAGGPLTDTQYF.

In this sample, this clone turned up once. The chain employs TRBV2 and TRBJ2-3; the match to TRBD2 covers 7 bases. The CDR3 extends over 14 amino acids. The trim removed 4 bases at V and 5 bases at J, leaving 6 bases unmatched. The germline gives CDR1 SNHLY, CDR2 FYNNEI. This CDR3 is CASSASGIGDTQYF. The CDR3 DNA is TGTGCCAGCAGTGCTAGCGGAATTGGAGATACGCAGTATTTT.

The chain is built from TRBV9 and TRBJ1-5; D is perhaps TRBD1 (6 bases). Per the germline V gene, CDR1 is SGDLS and CDR2 is YYNGEE. The CDR3 is 15 residues long. Trimming pared 0 bases from V and 5 bases from J, leaving 12 bases between. The DNA of the CDR3 is TGTGCCAGCAGCGTAGGTCGAGGGGGTGATCAGCCCCAGCATTTT. This translates into CASSVGRGGDQPQHF.

The rearrangement joins TRBV7-2 to TRBJ1-1, with 8 bases matching TRBD1. The CDR3 spans 18 residues. Germline CDR1 and CDR2: SGHTA and FQGNSA. V shed 3 bases and J 0 bases; nucleotides not matched to a gene: 12. This CDR3 reads CASSFAGAGGMLNTEAFF. The CDR3 nucleotides read TGTGCCAGCAGCTTCGCGGGCGCAGGGGGCATGTTGAACACTGAAGCTTTCTTT.

V usage is TRBV28 and J usage is TRBJ1-6; TRBD1 aligns across 8 bases. This CDR3 is built from 15 residues. With 6 bases clipped from V and 9 bases from J, the junction kept 10 bases outside the gene matches. Germline CDR1 MDHEN, CDR2 SYDVKM. In nucleotides, the CDR3 is TGTGCCAGCAGCCCCGGACAGGGCGCCAGTTCACCCCTCCACTTT. This sequence encodes CASSPGQGASSPLHF.

This clone appeared a few times. The chain recombines TRBV20-1 with TRBJ1-5; D is ambiguous. CDR1 is DFQATT and CDR2 is SNEGSKA in the germline V gene (reference sequence). The germline V and J ends were trimmed by 3 bases and 5 bases, with 5 bases remaining between them. This CDR3 region has 11 residues. The CDR3 DNA sequence: TGCAGTGCTAGTACAGATCAGCCCCAGCATTTT. This sequence encodes CSASTDQPQHF.

This chain connects TRBV4-2 to TRBJ2-7; TRBD2 aligns across 11 bases. The CDR3 is made up of 16 amino acids. Germline trimming cut 1 base from V and 0 bases from J; bases unmatched to any gene: 2. Germline CDR1 is LGHNA and CDR2 is YNFKEQ. The CDR3 bases are TGTGCCAGCAGCCAAGGTGGACTAGCGGGCTCCTACGAGCAGTACTTC. Translation: CASSQGGLAGSYEQYF.

The CDR3 DNA reads as TGCGCCAGCAGCTTGGCGACTAGCGGGAGTCACTGGTACAATGAGCAGTTCTTC. Translating gives CASSLATSGSHWYNEQFF. The chain combines TRBV5-1 with TRBJ2-1, with TRBD2 matching over 12 bases. CDR3 length: 18 residues. Germline CDR1 and CDR2: SGHRS and YFSETQ. The ends lost 0 bases at V and 4 bases at J; junction bases unmatched: 8.

The genes are TRBV6-6 and TRBJ1-1; a possible D gene is TRBD1 (5 bases). V was cut by 4 bases and J by 3 bases, with 15 bases left in between. The CDR3 has 15 amino acids. From germline, CDR1 is MNHNY and CDR2 SVGAGI (reference sequence). CDR3 region: CASSSIGALDTEAFF. Here the CDR3 DNA reads TGTGCCAGCAGTTCTATAGGGGCTTTAGACACTGAAGCTTTCTTT.

The CDR3 here is CASSLNLAGAQATQYF. CDR3 bases: TGTGCCAGCAGTTTAAATCTAGCGGGAGCTCAGGCGACCCAGTACTTC. The chain recombines TRBV28 with TRBJ2-5; 10 positions match TRBD2. CDR3 length: 16 residues. V was clipped by 2 bases and J by 7 bases; unmatched bases: 10. Germline V gene sequence: CDR1 MDHEN, CDR2 SYDVKM. Together with reference TRBV28 and TRBJ2-5, the CDR3 gives the full variable domain: DVKVTQSSRYLVKRTGEKVFLECVQDMDHENMFWYRQDPGLGLRLIYFSYDVKMKEKGDIPEGYSVSREKKERFSLILESASTNQTSMYLCASSLNLAGAQATQYFGPGTRLLVL.

This rearrangement joins TRBV7-2 to TRBJ2-3; a possible D gene is TRBD2 (5 bases). With 1 base removed from V and 5 bases from J, the gap between germline ends came to 16 bases. Germline assignment: CDR1 SGHTA and CDR2 FQGNSA. CDR3 length: 16 residues. The CDR3 loop is CASSLGLGHEGDTQYF. The CDR3 DNA reads as TGTGCCAGCAGCTTAGGACTGGGCCACGAGGGAGATACGCAGTATTTT.

The J gene is TRBJ2-7, the V gene TRBV29-1; 12 nucleotides match TRBD1. Looked up from germline, CDR1 is SQVTM and CDR2 is ANQGSEA. The J segment lost 0 bases and the V segment lost 7 bases, leaving 19 bases of the junction unmatched. This CDR3 contains 19 residues. The CDR3 nucleotides read TGCAGCGCCCCCCGGCCCGGGACAGGGGGCTTAGTTGGCTCCTACGAGCAGTACTTC. The encoded protein is CSAPRPGTGGLVGSYEQYF.

J is TRBJ1-5 and V is TRBV28, with TRBD1 matching 9 bases. V was pared by 8 bases and J by 5 bases, with 4 bases of the junction left unmatched. Germline CDR1 reads MDHEN; CDR2 reads SYDVKM. This CDR3 has 13 amino acids. The DNA of the CDR3 is TGTGCCAGCCACCGGACAGGGGATCAGCCCCAGCATTTT. It is translated as CASHRTGDQPQHF.

The chain combines TRBV6-5 with TRBJ2-5; possible D gene TRBD1, 5 bases. CDR3 size: 16 residues. The germline V gene encodes CDR1 MNHEY and CDR2 SVGAGI. V was pared by 0 bases and J by 6 bases, with 17 bases between. This CDR3 is CASSYSKPRVWKTQYF. CDR3 sequence (DNA): TGTGCCAGCAGTTACTCGAAACCCAGGGTGTGGAAGACCCAGTACTTC.

Points on this clone: The same CDR3 is also encoded by other DNA sequences in this sample. The chain combines TRBV9 with TRBJ1-1; D gene ambiguous. The CDR3 spans 14 residues. In germline, CDR1 is SGDLS, CDR2 YYNGEE. Trimming cost V 0 bases and J 2 bases, with 8 bases left between them. This CDR3 is CASSVAGANTEAFF. The CDR3 DNA sequence: TGTGCCAGCAGCGTAGCTGGCGCAAACACTGAAGCTTTCTTT.

This clone was detected a few times. The J gene is TRBJ2-4, the V gene TRBV2; D is ambiguous. V was cut by 6 bases and J by 6 bases, with 12 bases left in between. Germline V gene sequence: CDR1 SNHLY, CDR2 FYNNEI. This CDR3 has 13 amino acids. This chain's CDR3 is CASRAALGNIQYF. Here the CDR3 DNA reads TGTGCCAGCAGGGCAGCTCTTGGAAACATTCAGTACTTC. The variable domain in full, completed from reference TRBV2 and TRBJ2-4, reads EPEVTQTPSHQVTQMGQEVILRCVPISNHLYFYWYRQILGQKVEFLVSFYNNEISEKSEIFDDQFSVERPDGSNFTLKIRSTKLEDSAMYFCASRAALGNIQYFGAGTRLSVL.

This clone was seen only a few times. The CDR3 DNA reads TGTGCCTGGAGGGGCGGGAGTGGTATCGTTGAGACCCAGTACTTC. Its translation is CAWRGGSGIVETQYF. V gene TRBV30 combines with J gene TRBJ2-5; 7 nucleotides line up with TRBD2. The CDR3 loop spans 15 amino acids. The germline V gene encodes CDR1 GTSNPN and CDR2 SVGIG (reference sequence). Unmatched junction bases numbered 12, after V lost 3 bases and J lost 5 bases.

This clone was counted a single time. V is TRBV19 and J is TRBJ2-1; a weak D match, TRBD2 (5 bases). The CDR3 is 15 amino acids. The germline V gene has CDR1 LNHDA and CDR2 SQIVND (reference sequence). Trimming pared 1 base from V and 4 bases from J, leaving 11 bases between. CDR3 sequence reads: CASSIVDGKYNEQFF. DNA of the CDR3: TGTGCCAGTAGTATAGTTGACGGGAAGTACAATGAGCAGTTCTTC.

The CDR3 is CASSKGLLQETQYF. In DNA form, the CDR3 reads TGTGCCAGCAGTAAGGGACTTCTCCAAGAGACCCAGTACTTC. The V gene is TRBV2, the J gene TRBJ2-5, with TRBD2 as a possible D gene (6 bases). Deletions cut 5 bases from V and 1 base from J, with 11 bases between. Looked up from germline, CDR1 is SNHLY and CDR2 is FYNNEI. The CDR3 is 14 residues long.